This TCR beta chain was observed in a study of cytomegalovirus exposure and HLA in healthy donors. Regarding the study as a whole: Specific recognition of CMV antigens was confirmed in vitro for a few chains (all CMV-associated).

The CDR3 totals 16 residues. Germline CDR1 and CDR2: MNHEY and SMNVEV (reference sequence). Trimming took 7 bases from V and 6 from J; bases not matched to a gene: 17. A remark on this clone: Its antigen is as yet unknown.

Amplification used 60 Vbeta primers and 13 Jbeta primers. Repertoires were generated with immunoSEQ multiplex PCR, while TCRdb's copy carries only in-frame clones and drops some. Among 65,000 to 70,000 clones listed, 85% to 90% were seen once. When sampled, the donors appeared nominally healthy, though they likely had unrecorded immune exposures. The material sequenced was PBMCs. The V call is TRBV27, the J call TRBJ2-7; 8 bases fit TRBD2. This sequence originates from a woman aged 25 to 39 in good health and CMV-seropositive. The CDR3 DNA reads TGTGCCAGCAAAGGTTGGACGGGAGGGCCACCCCGCGAGCAGTACTTC. As protein: CASKGWTGGPPREQYF.